The clone carrying this TCR beta chain was recorded a few times. Germline CDR1 is SNHLY and CDR2 is FYNNEI. The CDR3 has 16 residues. V was pared by 3 bases and J by 2 bases, with 16 bases between. This record comes from a study of early T cells in non-severe SARS-CoV-2 infection. MiXCR was run by TCRdb on the 5' RACE reads, yielding one entry per CDR3 protein. The sample contains 80,000 to 95,000 distinct CDR3 sequences, around 15% of which appear only once. This TCR came from an adult who was a healthcare worker with PCR-confirmed SARS-CoV-2 infection or an uninfected control (not recorded which). The sample taken for sequencing was whole blood. The genes are TRBV2 and TRBJ1-1, with a weak D call TRBD1 (6 bases). CDR3 DNA sequence: TGTGCCAGCAGTGATGGGGGATCGGGGGCAAACACTGAAGCTTTCTTT. It codes for CASSDGGSGANTEAFF.